The 4 T cell receptor beta chains given below trace back to one sample, sequenced in a study of T cells in Graves' hyperthyroidism and ophthalmopathy. From RNA transcripts, TCR beta CDR3 regions were amplified. With the HTBI primer set, the TCR CDR3 went through a first round of RT-PCR. From the multiplex PCR reads, TCRdb called clonotypes with MiXCR, one entry per CDR3 protein. The repertoire consists of about 710,000 distinct CDR3 sequences, with approximately 16% occurring once and the leading ten covering about 8.4%. The sample was blood. These receptors were obtained from a young man with Graves' hyperthyroidism.

This clonotype occurred a few times. The V gene is TRBV18, the J gene TRBJ2-5; 9 positions agree with TRBD2. There are 16 residues in the CDR3. J was trimmed by 8 bases and V by 2 bases; bases with no gene match: 12. From germline, CDR1 is KGHSH and CDR2 LQKENI. Here the CDR3 DNA reads TGTGCCAGCTCACCAAGGAGCGGGAGGCTCGGGTCTACCCAGTACTTC. Translated: CASSPRSGRLGSTQYF.

The chain couples TRBV7-2 to TRBJ1-6, with TRBD1 matching 9 bases. The CDR3 spans 16 residues. Trimming cost V 3 bases and J 8 bases; bases outside gene matches: 8. Looked up from germline, CDR1 is SGHTA and CDR2 is FQGNSA. The CDR3 DNA is TGTGCCAGCAGCTTCACCCCCGGGACAGGGTATTCACCCCTCCACTTT. Encoded protein: CASSFTPGTGYSPLHF.

Concerning this clonotype: Relative to the germline gene, one junction end is altered; a read error may explain this. The chain has TRBV6-1 and TRBJ2-1, with D tentatively TRBD1 or TRBD2 (5 bases each). The CDR3 totals 13 residues. Germline V gives CDR1 MNHNS, CDR2 SASEGT. The CDR3 DNA follows: TGTGCCAGCACTCGGGACCAGGGCAATGAGCGGTTCTTC. This translates into CASTRDQGNERFF.

This clonotype was counted only a few times. The V and J genes are TRBV3-1 and TRBJ2-7, with D hard to call. Trimming stripped 1 base from V and 3 bases from J, with 4 bases between. This CDR3 contains 12 residues. Germline V gene sequence: CDR1 LGHDT, CDR2 YNNKEL (reference sequence). The CDR3 sequence: CASSQVNYEQYF. The CDR3 region has the DNA TGTGCCAGCAGCCAAGTCAACTACGAGCAGTACTTC.